This T cell receptor (beta chain) was identified during a study of cytomegalovirus exposure and HLA in healthy donors. General observations from the study: A missense DCLRE1C variant was associated with V- and J-gene trimming of TCR beta chains in a later analysis, and an independent cohort replicated the association.

The primer mix had 60 Vbeta and 13 Jbeta primers. Sequencing used immunoSEQ multiplex PCR; TCRdb keeps in-frame clones, though not all of them. Of 150,000 to 200,000 clones listed, roughly 77% are singletons. Germline assignment: CDR1 LGHNA and CDR2 YSLEER. V was pared by 3 bases and J by 4 bases, with 7 bases of the junction left unmatched. The CDR3 is made up of 17 amino acids. This clone has a handful of counts. Its antigen remains unknown. The gene calls are TRBV4-3 and TRBJ1-3; the match to TRBD1 covers 12 bases. The TCR originated in a woman aged 50 to 65 in good health and CMV-seronegative. Sample: PBMCs. CDR3 nucleotide sequence: TGCGCCAGCAGCCAGACCGGGACAGGGGGCCCAGGAAACACCATATATTTT. It yields the protein CASSQTGTGGPGNTIYF.